This T cell receptor (beta chain) was sequenced during a study of T cell clonotyping in hematopoietic cell transplantation. Whole-study context: Recipients were bled about 28 days pretransplant and at posttransplant days 30, 100, 180. Notes on the study in general: Cells were unsorted, so CD4 and CD8 contributions were not separated.

This clone appeared once. Its specificity is not known. Profiling relied on immunoSEQ multiplex PCR, and the TCRdb table lists in-frame clones only, not all of them. The sample includes fewer than 10,000 clones, 85% to 90% seen only once; the top ten take 3.5% to 5%. This sequence originates from a male patient aged 55-69 years who had an allogeneic stem cell transplant from a related donor, so the T cells may come from the graft donor. Some clones in this sample may be carry-over from other donors' samples. The sample consisted of peripheral blood mononuclear cells, taken at the time of graft-versus-host disease after allogeneic stem cell transplant.

CDR3 amino acids: CASSPPWPPYEQYF. CDR3 in DNA: TGTGCCAGCTCACCACCATGGCCACCCTACGAGCAGTACTTC. The chain recombines TRBV18 with TRBJ2-7; unclear D gene. The V gene lost 0 bases and the J gene lost 2 bases, with 8 bases spanning the gap. The CDR3 length is 14 residues. Germline CDR1 KGHSH, CDR2 LQKENI. Drawing the rest from reference TRBV18 and TRBJ2-7, the complete variable domain is NAGVMQNPRHLVRRRGQEARLRCSPMKGHSHVYWYRQLPEEGLKFMVYLQKENIIDESGMPKERFSAEFPKEGPSILRIQQVVRGDSAAYFCASSPPWPPYEQYFGPGTRLTVT.